This T cell receptor beta chain came from a study of T cells expressing NK-cell markers. Study details: The authors derived TCR beta repertoires from sorted CD3+CD56+NKG2C+, CD3+CD56+NKG2C- and CD3+CD56-NKG2C+ T cells.

The germline gives CDR1 DFQATT, CDR2 SNEGSKA (reference sequence). This CDR3 comprises 14 residues. 5'RACE template switching with UMIs generated TCR beta cDNA. TCRdb re-called the 5' RACE reads; every CDR3 protein appears as one record, without DNA. This listing includes roughly 15,000 distinct CDR3 sequences. Concerning this clonotype itself: Its target is not known.

The study, taken as a whole, reports: The share of CD8+ T cells held by dominant NKG2C+ clonotypes was 1.0-7.0% in 5 or 6 donors. Certain NKG2C+ T cell clones were expanded, and their HCMV specificity remained unclear.

The source material was blood T cells: a sorted CD56 or NKG2C T cell subset, CD4+ or CD8+ T cells, or bulk PBMC T cells (not recorded which). The receptor was derived from a man aged 18-70 years in good health. V usage is TRBV20-1 and J usage is TRBJ1-2; TCRdb picks TRBD1, but there is no DNA to check that call. This CDR3 is CSATMTGVNYGYTF.